The entry below gives a single T cell receptor (beta chain) sequence along with its context. Its antigen is currently unknown. CDR1 is MRHNA and CDR2 is SNTAGT in the germline V gene. This CDR3 has 15 amino acids. V trimming: 4 bases; J trimming: 9 bases; junction bases outside the gene matches: 5. Donors sampled were nominally healthy, though unrecorded immune exposures were likely. The sample comes from a study of cytomegalovirus exposure and HLA in healthy donors. Across the study: HLA-typed donors were the source of about 85 million unique TCRs held in an early data release.

PCR used 60 Vbeta primers and 13 Jbeta primers. Sequencing used immunoSEQ multiplex PCR; TCRdb keeps in-frame clones, though not all of them. This sample yields 65,000 to 90,000 clones, of which over 60% are seen a single time; 3% belongs to the top ten. Study outcomes and limitations: Some V segments, TRBV6-2 and TRBV6-3 among them, were indistinguishable and were therefore excluded. Published work reported that the classifier diagnosed cytomegalovirus status with high specificity and sensitivity.

The genes are TRBV6-4 and TRBJ2-1; TRBD2 aligns across 14 bases. Material for sequencing was PBMCs. The clonotype originates from a man aged 35 to 55 in good health and CMV-seronegative. CDR3 residues: CASSAGTSGGSEQFF. In nucleotides, the CDR3 is TGTGCCAGCAGTGCCGGGACTAGCGGGGGCAGTGAGCAGTTCTTC.